The next 17 T cell receptor beta chains were all read from a single sample in a study of cytomegalovirus exposure and HLA in healthy donors. PCR primers comprised 60 Vbeta and 13 Jbeta primers. Using immunoSEQ multiplex PCR, the repertoire was profiled, and TCRdb retains in-frame clones only, with some absent. The sample lists around 92,000 clones; roughly 79% were seen once. Sequencing input: PBMCs. These receptors were taken from a woman in her sixties or seventies in good health and CMV-seropositive.

This chain connects TRBV7-3 to TRBJ1-5; D gene unclear. Germline V gene lookup returns CDR1 SGHTA and CDR2 FQGTGA. Trimming left V 4 bases short and J 7 bases short, with 11 bases between. This CDR3 contains 13 residues. The CDR3 sequence is CASSSDLGQPQHF. In nucleotides, the CDR3 is TGTGCCAGCAGCTCCGACCTAGGACAGCCCCAGCATTTT.

A note on this clone: A read error may produce the germline difference seen at one junction end. The V call is TRBV4-2, the J call TRBJ2-3; TRBD2 is a possible D gene (5 bases). The CDR3 sequence is 12 residues long. Per germline, CDR1 LGHNA and CDR2 YNFKEQ. CDR3 nucleotide sequence: TGTGCCAGCAGCCAAGAAGGGAGAACTTCAAATTTT. Protein product: CASSQEGRTSNF.

The chain carries TRBV21-1 and TRBJ1-6. TRBV21-1 has pseudogene status. The length of the CDR3 is 11 residues. In DNA, the CDR3 is TGTGCCAGCATCCCGGATTCACCCCTCCACTTT. Its protein is CASIPDSPLHF.

The chain joins TRBV10-1 to TRBJ2-1; 10 nucleotides line up with TRBD2. The CDR3 loop spans 18 amino acids. Germline CDR1 and CDR2: WNHNN and SYGVQD (reference sequence). The trim removed 2 bases at V and 4 bases at J, leaving 11 bases unmatched. This CDR3 is CASSEQTPGTSVYNEQFF. The CDR3 coding sequence is TGCGCCAGCAGTGAGCAGACCCCCGGGACTAGCGTTTACAATGAGCAGTTCTTC.

The chain carries TRBV29-1 and TRBJ1-1; 9 nucleotides match TRBD1. The CDR3 runs to 12 residues. J gave up 8 bases and V 4 bases, and 5 bases lay outside the gene matches. Germline CDR1 reads SQVTM; CDR2 reads ANQGSEA. This CDR3 reads CSVGGQGIEAFF. The CDR3 DNA sequence: TGCAGCGTTGGAGGACAGGGGATAGAAGCTTTCTTT.

The chain recombines TRBV18 with TRBJ2-1, with 14 bases identical to TRBD2. This CDR3 region has 17 residues. V was pared by 2 bases and J by 4 bases, with 4 bases of the junction left unmatched. Germline CDR1 KGHSH, CDR2 LQKENI. The CDR3 DNA follows: TGTGCCAGCTCACCAGGGCGGACTAGCGGGAGGTACAATGAGCAGTTCTTC. This translates into CASSPGRTSGRYNEQFF.

The J gene is TRBJ2-1, the V gene TRBV29-1; 9 bases agree with TRBD1. Per germline, CDR1 SQVTM and CDR2 ANQGSEA. CDR3 size: 14 residues. J gave up 1 base and V 7 bases, and 5 bases lay outside the gene matches. The CDR3 nucleotides are TGCAGCGCGCCGGGACAGGGTTCCTACAATGAGCAGTTCTTC. It codes for CSAPGQGSYNEQFF.

The chain joins TRBV5-1 to TRBJ2-5; 12 bases match TRBD2. The CDR3 length is 15 residues. From germline, CDR1 is SGHRS and CDR2 YFSETQ. Unmatched junction bases numbered 7, after V lost 6 bases and J lost 4 bases. In DNA form, the CDR3 reads TGCGCCAGCACCCTAGCGGGGGGGCCATTAGAGACCCAGTACTTC. Its translation is CASTLAGGPLETQYF. Variable domain in full (rest from reference TRBV5-1 and TRBJ2-5): KAGVTQTPRYLIKTRGQQVTLSCSPISGHRSVSWYQQTPGQGLQFLFEYFSETQRNKGNFPGRFSGRQFSNSRSEMNVSTLELGDSALYLCASTLAGGPLETQYFGPGTRLLVL.

This clone was counted only a few times. The CDR3: CASSLVGGLVETQYF. CDR3 nucleotides: TGCGCCAGCAGCTTGGTGGGGGGGCTAGTAGAGACCCAGTACTTC. V and J are TRBV5-1 and TRBJ2-5, with a weak D call TRBD2 (7 bases). V was trimmed by 0 bases and J by 4 bases, leaving 13 bases between them. This CDR3 is built from 15 residues. Germline V gives CDR1 SGHRS, CDR2 YFSETQ.

This clone came up once. This chain joins TRBV4-1 and TRBJ2-7; weak D call: TRBD1 (6 bases). The CDR3 contains 13 residues. Germline loops: CDR1 MGHRA, CDR2 YSYEKL. Trimming removed 4 bases at V and 2 bases at J, with 9 bases between. The CDR3 DNA sequence: TGCGCCAGCAGCCTCACAGGGACCTACGAGCAGTACTTC. Its translation: CASSLTGTYEQYF.

The genes are TRBV27 and TRBJ1-5; D uncertain. Trimming pared 0 bases from V and 5 bases from J, leaving 8 bases between. CDR1 and CDR2 from the germline V gene are MNHEY and SMNVEV (reference sequence). This CDR3 comprises 14 residues. For the CDR3, the DNA is TGTGCCAGCAGTTTATCGAGAGGTTATCAGCCCCAGCATTTT. Translating it yields CASSLSRGYQPQHF.

The V call is TRBV4-3, the J call TRBJ2-1; D is perhaps TRBD2 (5 bases). CDR1 is LGHNA, CDR2 YSLEER, per germline. Between the trimmed V and J ends, which lost 4 bases and 10 bases, there was a span of 11 bases. The CDR3 is 12 amino acids. Written as DNA, the CDR3 is TGCGCCAGCAGCCTTCATTCGGGGGAGCAGTTCTTC. This encodes CASSLHSGEQFF.

In this sample, this clone turned up a few times. This sequence joins TRBV6-5 and TRBJ2-5, with D perhaps matching TRBD1 (6 bases). Germline CDR1 reads MNHEY; CDR2 reads SVGAGI. The CDR3 has 13 amino acids. The ends were cut back, 2 bases at V and 4 bases at J, with 8 bases in the middle. This CDR3 is CASSYTGRETQYF. CDR3 DNA sequence: TGTGCCAGCAGTTACACAGGGCGAGAGACCCAGTACTTC.

The chain employs TRBV5-1 and TRBJ1-2; 8 positions agree with TRBD1. After removal of 4 bases from V and 2 bases from J, the junction contained 7 bases not matched to a gene. The germline V gene has CDR1 SGHRS and CDR2 YFSETQ. The CDR3 contains 15 residues. DNA for the CDR3: TGCGCCAGCAGCCTCGGGACAGGTGCAAACTATGGCTACACCTTC. Its protein product is CASSLGTGANYGYTF.

The chain links TRBV4-3 to TRBJ1-1; 10 bases align to TRBD1. The CDR3 is made up of 13 amino acids. Germline V gene sequence: CDR1 LGHNA, CDR2 YSLEER. V shed 4 bases, J shed 8 bases, and the junction held 4 bases outside the gene matches. The CDR3 DNA is TGCGCCAGCAGCCGCGACAGGGGGCTGGAAGCTTTCTTT. This translates into CASSRDRGLEAFF.

This chain links TRBV6-1 with TRBJ2-3, with D uncertain. Trimming shortened V by 4 bases and J by 5 bases, and 4 bases separated the two germline ends. There are 11 residues in the CDR3. Germline assignment: CDR1 MNHNS and CDR2 SASEGT. For the CDR3, the DNA is TGTGCCAGCAGTGTTCTAGATACGCAGTATTTT. As protein: CASSVLDTQYF.

The V call is TRBV7-8, the J call TRBJ2-3; 10 bases are shared with TRBD2. V dropped 2 bases and J dropped 4; count of bases not matched to a gene: 9. Per germline, CDR1 SGHVS and CDR2 FQNEAQ. The CDR3 is 17 amino acids. For the CDR3, the DNA is TGTGCCAGCAGCTTATCGGATAGCGGGGGGTCGTCAGATACGCAGTATTTT. It specifies CASSLSDSGGSSDTQYF.